These 11 T cell receptor beta chains share one sample of origin, sequenced in a study of blood T cell repertoires in COVID-19. Profiling relied on immunoSEQ multiplex PCR, and the TCRdb table lists in-frame clones only, not all of them. The sample records 200,000 to 300,000 clones, approximately 83% being singletons. Sequenced input: peripheral blood. These receptors all stem from a man aged 25 to 40 who had recovered from COVID-19.

The chain couples TRBV2 to TRBJ2-5, with a tentative D call TRBD1 (6 bases). This CDR3 spans 12 amino acids. The ends were cut back, 9 bases at V and 5 bases at J, with 13 bases in the middle. Per germline, CDR1 SNHLY and CDR2 FYNNEI. Written as DNA, the CDR3 is TGTGCCAGTCGGACAGACGAGGAGACCCAGTACTTC. It is translated as CASRTDEETQYF.

Worth noting for this clone: Within the sample, other DNA sequences also encode this same CDR3. The chain recombines TRBV6-4 with TRBJ2-3, with 13 bases matching TRBD2. V gave up 5 bases and J gave up 6 bases; unmatched junction bases: 5. This CDR3 has 15 residues. Germline CDR1 and CDR2: MRHNA and SNTAGT. CDR3 nucleotide sequence: TGTGCCAGCAGTCCGACTAGCGGGGGGAGTGATACGCAGTATTTT. Its protein is CASSPTSGGSDTQYF.

V usage is TRBV29-1 and J usage is TRBJ1-1; a weak D match, TRBD1 (6 bases). V was shortened by 0 bases and J by 1 base, with 12 bases between the two germline ends. The CDR3 sequence is 15 residues long. Germline CDR1 reads SQVTM; CDR2 reads ANQGSEA. The CDR3 sequence: CSVEERHRENTEAFF. CDR3 DNA: TGCAGCGTTGAAGAACGACACAGGGAGAACACTGAAGCTTTCTTT.

The gene calls are TRBV10-3 and TRBJ1-2; a weak D match, TRBD1 (6 bases). The CDR3 is 13 amino acids. The germline CDR1 and CDR2 sequences are ENHRY and SYGVKD. The V and J ends lost 0 bases and 6 bases respectively, with 8 bases between them. The CDR3 is CAISESNRDGYTF. CDR3 DNA: TGTGCCATCAGTGAGTCGAACAGGGATGGCTACACCTTC.

The chain employs TRBV5-1 and TRBJ2-7; tentatively, D is TRBD1 (5 bases). This CDR3 is 19 amino acids long. The V gene lost 1 base and the J gene lost 3 bases, with 26 bases spanning the gap. Germline loops: CDR1 SGHRS, CDR2 YFSETQ. Written as DNA, the CDR3 is TGCGCCAGCAGCTTGATCTATATTAGGTTGAATGACAGAAGCTACGAGCAGTACTTC. Protein product: CASSLIYIRLNDRSYEQYF.

This clone appeared a single time. This chain connects TRBV13 to TRBJ1-2, with TRBD1 matching over 9 bases. Germline CDR1 is PRHDT and CDR2 is FYEKMQ (reference sequence). This CDR3 has 14 residues. J lost 3 bases, V lost 4 bases, and 3 bases had no gene match. The CDR3 coding sequence is TGTGCCAGCAGCTCAGACAGGGGGGACTATGGCTACACCTTC. Translating it yields CASSSDRGDYGYTF.

The genes are TRBV5-4 and TRBJ2-3, with a tentative D call TRBD1 (5 bases). Trimming took 1 base from V and 0 from J, leaving 21 bases between them. CDR1 and CDR2 from the germline V gene are SGHNT and YYREEE (reference sequence). This CDR3 has 19 residues. Here the CDR3 reads CASSLIYLRAVSSTDTQYF. For the CDR3, the DNA is TGTGCCAGCAGCTTGATTTACCTCAGGGCAGTGTCTAGCACAGATACGCAGTATTTT.

In this sample, this clone turned up a few times. V and J are TRBV7-2 and TRBJ1-5, with 7 bases aligning to TRBD1. In germline, CDR1 is SGHTA, CDR2 FQGNSA. Trimming took 6 bases from V and 1 from J; bases not matched to a gene: 3. The CDR3 has 14 residues. The CDR3 reads CASRLTGSNQPQHF. CDR3 DNA: TGTGCCAGCAGACTGACAGGGAGCAATCAGCCCCAGCATTTT.

As DNA, the CDR3 is TGTGCCAGCAGCCCCGATGGAGGGTTAGTGGGGGCTTTCTTT. This codes for CASSPDGGLVGAFF. The chain is built from TRBV3-1 (or the pseudogene TRBV3-2) and TRBJ1-1, with D unclear. V lost 4 bases and J lost 11, with 20 bases in between. The CDR3 covers 14 residues. In germline, CDR1 is LGHDT, CDR2 YNNKEL (reference sequence).

This clone was counted between two and nine times. V gene TRBV7-2 combines with J gene TRBJ2-5; 8 bases map to TRBD2. The V and J ends lost 8 bases and 4 bases, in that order; junction bases with no gene match: 9. Germline lookup yields CDR1 SGHTA and CDR2 FQGNSA. There are 14 residues in the CDR3. CDR3 sequence (DNA): TGTGCCAGCCGGCTACGGGGGGGCCGAGAGACCCAGTACTTC. It encodes CASRLRGGRETQYF.

The J gene is TRBJ1-4, the V gene TRBV19; no clear D. CDR3 length equals 17 residues. V was clipped by 7 bases and J by 8 bases, with 26 bases between them. CDR1 is LNHDA and CDR2 is SQIVND in the germline V gene (reference sequence). CDR3 bases: TGTGCCAGTACCGACCGGAGGTCCGGGTACCGTCGGGAAAAACTGTTTTTT. Translation gives CASTDRRSGYRREKLFF. The variable domain in full, completed from reference TRBV19 and TRBJ1-4, reads DGGITQSPKYLFRKEGQNVTLSCEQNLNHDAMYWYRQDPGQGLRLIYYSQIVNDFQKGDIAEGYSVSREKKESFPLTVTSAQKNPTAFYLCASTDRRSGYRREKLFFGSGTQLSVL.